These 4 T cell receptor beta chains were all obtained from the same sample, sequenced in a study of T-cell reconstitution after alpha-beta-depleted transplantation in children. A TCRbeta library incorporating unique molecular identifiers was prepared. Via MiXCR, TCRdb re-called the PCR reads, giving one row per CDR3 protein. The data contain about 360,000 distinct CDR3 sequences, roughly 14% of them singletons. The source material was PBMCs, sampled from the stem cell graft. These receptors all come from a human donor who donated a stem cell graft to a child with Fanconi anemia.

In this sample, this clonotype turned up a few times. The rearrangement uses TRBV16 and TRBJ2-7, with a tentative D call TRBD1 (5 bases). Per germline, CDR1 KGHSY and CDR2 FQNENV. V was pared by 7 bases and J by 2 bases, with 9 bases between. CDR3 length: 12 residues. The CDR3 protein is CASNSGTYEQYF. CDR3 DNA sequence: TGTGCCAGCAACTCAGGGACCTACGAGCAGTACTTC.

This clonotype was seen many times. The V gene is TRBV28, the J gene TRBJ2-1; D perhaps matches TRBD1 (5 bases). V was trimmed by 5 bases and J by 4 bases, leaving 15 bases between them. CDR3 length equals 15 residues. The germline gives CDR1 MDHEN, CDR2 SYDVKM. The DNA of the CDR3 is TGTGCCAGCAGTACCTCACGACAGCTTTACAATGAGCAGTTCTTC. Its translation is CASSTSRQLYNEQFF.

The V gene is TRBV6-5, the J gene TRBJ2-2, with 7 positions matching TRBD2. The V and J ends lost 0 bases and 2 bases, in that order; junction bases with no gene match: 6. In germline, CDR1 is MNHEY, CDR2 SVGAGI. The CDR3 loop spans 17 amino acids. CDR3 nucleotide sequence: TGTGCCAGCAGTTACTCGAGCGGGGCCGATAACACCGGGGAGCTGTTTTTT. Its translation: CASSYSSGADNTGELFF.

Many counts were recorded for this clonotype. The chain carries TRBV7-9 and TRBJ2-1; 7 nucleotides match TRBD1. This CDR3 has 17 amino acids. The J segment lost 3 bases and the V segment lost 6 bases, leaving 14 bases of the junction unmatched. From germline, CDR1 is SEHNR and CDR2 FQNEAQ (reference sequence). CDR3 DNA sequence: TGTGCCAGCAGTCCAGCTGTGGGACAGCTAAGCTACAATGAGCAGTTCTTC. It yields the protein CASSPAVGQLSYNEQFF.